The 2 T cell receptor beta chains below come from one sample, sequenced in a study of Ad26.COV2.S vaccination and SARS-CoV-2 variants. Generated by immunoSEQ multiplex PCR, the TCRdb table keeps only in-frame clones and is missing some. The sample has about 480,000 clones, approximately 88% seen once. Treatment in this sample: 15 to 20 received Ad26.COV2.S at low or high dose, single or two shots; 5 received placebo; per-sample allocation not given. At day 63 after the first vaccine or placebo injection, samples were drawn. The sequenced sample was peripheral blood, obtained in a trial of Ad26.COV2.S vaccine versus placebo. These receptors came from a person between 18 and 60 years old who received the Ad26.COV2.S COVID-19 vaccine or a placebo.

The chain is built from TRBV30 and TRBJ2-1; 14 bases are shared with TRBD2. This CDR3 spans 18 amino acids. CDR1 GTSNPN and CDR2 SVGIG come from the germline V gene (reference sequence). The V and J ends lost 1 base and 0 bases, in that order; junction bases with no gene match: 5. The DNA of the CDR3 is TGTGCCTGGAGTGGACTAGCGGGAGGGCTCAGCTCCTACAATGAGCAGTTCTTC. Translated, it gives CAWSGLAGGLSSYNEQFF.

This clone was counted once. V and J are TRBV5-4 and TRBJ1-1; no clear D gene. This CDR3 contains 13 residues. The germline V gene has CDR1 SGHNT and CDR2 YYREEE (reference sequence). Trimming cost V 1 base and J 0 bases, with 4 bases left between them. Written as DNA, the CDR3 is TGTGCCAGCAGCTTGTTCATGAACACTGAAGCTTTCTTT. This sequence encodes CASSLFMNTEAFF.